The T cell receptor beta chain under discussion was sequenced for a study of blood T cell repertoires in COVID-19. Background on the study: The samples span acute and convalescent COVID-19 from the United States, Italy and Spain.

Cohorts were determined from participant-reported clinical history. The CDR3 has 13 amino acids. From germline, CDR1 is SQVTM and CDR2 ANQGSEA. V was shortened by 1 base and J by 0 bases, with 6 bases between the two germline ends. Only one count was recorded for this clone. Only in-frame clones appear in the TCRdb table, and some are missing; sequencing was by immunoSEQ multiplex PCR. Of 250,000 or so clones listed, more than 70% were seen once; the top ten hold approximately 2.3%. The genes are TRBV29-1 and TRBJ1-1; D ambiguous. The source of this sequence is a woman aged 40 to 49 with acute COVID-19. The sample taken for sequencing was PBMCs or T cells enriched from blood (not recorded which). In DNA, the CDR3 is TGCAGCGTTGAAGTACAGTTGAACACTGAAGCTTTCTTT. Amino acid sequence: CSVEVQLNTEAFF.